The next 28 T cell receptor beta chains were all read from a single sample in a study of regulatory T cells in long-lasting Graves disease. According to the study, TCR beta libraries were built with iRepertoire HTBI primers and CDR3-region Arm-PCR. Each CDR3 protein is one row after TCRdb ran MiXCR on the multiplex PCR reads. The sample lists 400,000 to 500,000 distinct CDR3 sequences; 20% to 25% were seen once. Time point: persistent/refractory GD, antithyroid drugs over 5 years with positive TRAb. RNA from PBMCs was the source of the TCR library. The material was peripheral blood mononuclear cells (PBMCs), obtained when the disease was refractory, from a patient treated with antithyroid drugs. The receptors come from a female donor with Graves disease.

The gene calls are TRBV13 and TRBJ2-7; 10 bases map to TRBD1. From germline, CDR1 is PRHDT and CDR2 FYEKMQ (reference sequence). J was trimmed by 6 bases and V by 8 bases; bases with no gene match: 7. CDR3 length: 13 amino acids. The CDR3 protein is CASRGQGKVEQYF. CDR3 coding DNA: TGTGCCAGCCGGGGACAGGGGAAGGTCGAGCAGTACTTC.

With regard to this clonotype: One base away lies a much larger clone, so this may be a sequencing read error. The chain couples TRBV6-5 to TRBJ2-7; 9 bases fit TRBD2. The CDR3 spans 16 residues. From germline, CDR1 is MNHEY and CDR2 SVGAGI. The CDR3 DNA sequence: TGTGCCAGCAGTTACTCGAGTAGCGGGAGCTCCTACGAGCAGTGCTTC. This encodes CASSYSSSGSSYEQCF.

This clonotype has more than one count but fewer than ten. The rearrangement links TRBV27 to TRBJ2-1; TRBD1 agrees at 8 bases. CDR1 and CDR2 (germline): MNHEY, SMNVEV (reference sequence). This CDR3 has 15 residues. Trimming took 0 bases from V and 4 from J; bases not matched to a gene: 2. The CDR3 spells CASSLSTGGYNEQFF. The CDR3 coding sequence is TGTGCCAGCAGTTTATCCACAGGGGGGTACAATGAGCAGTTCTTC.

The chain combines TRBV19 with TRBJ1-1; perhaps TRBD1 as D (5 bases). V dropped 3 bases and J dropped 3 bases, with 20 bases sitting between them. There are 17 residues in the CDR3. CDR1 is LNHDA, CDR2 SQIVND, per germline (reference sequence). The CDR3 sequence: CASSIQLLTVKYTEAFF. Written as DNA, the CDR3 is TGTGCCAGTAGTATTCAACTGCTGACAGTAAAATACACTGAAGCTTTCTTT.

This clonotype was counted only a few times. The J gene is TRBJ2-7, the V gene TRBV30; 8 bases map to TRBD2. Germline values: CDR1 GTSNPN, CDR2 SVGIG (reference sequence). The CDR3 length is 12 residues. After removal of 3 bases from V and 6 bases from J, the junction contained 4 bases not matched to a gene. CDR3 DNA sequence: TGTGCCTGGAGCGGGGGGGGTCTCGAGCAGTACTTC. This sequence encodes CAWSGGGLEQYF. Variable domain in full (rest from reference TRBV30 and TRBJ2-7): SQTIHQWPATLVQPVGSPLSLECTVEGTSNPNLYWYRQAAGRGLQLLFYSVGIGQISSEVPQNLSASRPQDRQFILSSKKLLLSDSGFYLCAWSGGGLEQYFGPGTRLTVT.

The chain couples TRBV27 to TRBJ2-3; 13 bases map to TRBD2. CDR3 length: 17 amino acids. V lost 6 bases and J lost 1; bases outside the gene matches: 7. Germline-derived CDR1 and CDR2 are MNHEY and SMNVEV (reference sequence). The CDR3 protein is CASRTPGTSGGTDTQYF. For the CDR3, the DNA is TGTGCCAGCAGGACTCCGGGGACTAGCGGGGGCACAGATACGCAGTATTTT.

The V call is TRBV2, the J call TRBJ2-1; TRBD2 matches at 8 bases. Trimming took 6 bases from V and 0 from J; bases not matched to a gene: 7. The CDR3 covers 16 residues. CDR1 is SNHLY, CDR2 FYNNEI, per germline. CDR3 sequence reads: CASSRLAGSSYNEQFF. The CDR3 DNA reads TGTGCCAGCAGCCGATTAGCGGGGAGCTCCTACAATGAGCAGTTCTTC.

The chain couples TRBV10-3 to TRBJ2-2; D call uncertain. Trimming removed 10 bases at V and 2 bases at J, with 11 bases between. Germline V CDR1 and CDR2: ENHRY, SYGVKD. The CDR3 spans 13 residues. The CDR3 loop reads CASSTINTGELFF. DNA of the CDR3: TGTGCCAGCTCGACCATAAACACCGGGGAGCTGTTTTTT.

This sequence joins TRBV5-1 and TRBJ2-1; D gene unclear. The CDR3 contains 13 residues. V was cut by 0 bases and J by 9 bases, with 10 bases left in between. Germline V CDR1 and CDR2: SGHRS, YFSETQ. The CDR3 protein is CASSLVLGSEQFF. CDR3 sequence (DNA): TGCGCCAGCAGCTTGGTTTTGGGATCTGAGCAGTTCTTC.

The V call is TRBV20-1, the J call TRBJ2-2; 8 nucleotides align to TRBD2. With V trimmed by 0 bases and J by 5 bases, 11 bases remained unmatched. CDR1 is DFQATT and CDR2 is SNEGSKA in the germline V gene (reference sequence). The CDR3 is 17 amino acids. CDR3 coding DNA: TGCAGTGCTAGAGATCCCCTGGCGGGAGGAGGGACCGGGGAGCTGTTTTTT. Protein: CSARDPLAGGGTGELFF.

The V and J genes are TRBV20-1 and TRBJ2-2, with 8 bases fitting TRBD1. Per germline, CDR1 DFQATT and CDR2 SNEGSKA (reference sequence). The CDR3 is made up of 13 amino acids. Trimming cost V 6 bases and J 3 bases; bases outside gene matches: 3. CDR3 protein: CSAQTGDTGELFF. CDR3 DNA sequence: TGCAGTGCCCAGACAGGGGACACCGGGGAGCTGTTTTTT.

This clonotype was counted many times. The chain uses TRBV12-3 or TRBV12-4 and TRBJ2-3; 8 bases line up with TRBD1. The length of the CDR3 is 15 residues. The J segment lost 6 bases and the V segment lost 0 bases, leaving 5 bases of the junction unmatched. The CDR3 DNA reads TGTGCCAGCAGTTTAGCGGCAGGGGGCATGGATACGCAGTATTTT. Translating gives CASSLAAGGMDTQYF.

This clonotype was observed at least ten times. V and J are TRBV2 and TRBJ2-2; 8 bases map to TRBD2. With 9 bases clipped from V and 4 bases from J, the junction kept 7 bases outside the gene matches. Germline loops: CDR1 SNHLY, CDR2 FYNNEI. The CDR3 loop spans 14 amino acids. The CDR3 loop reads CASGAGELTGELFF. In nucleotides, the CDR3 is TGTGCCAGTGGAGCGGGAGAGCTCACCGGGGAGCTGTTTTTT.

This clonotype was seen at least ten times. The junction does not match germline at one end; this may be a read error. V and J are TRBV10-1 and TRBJ2-7, with 11 bases fitting TRBD2. Germline V gene lookup returns CDR1 WNHNN and CDR2 SYGVQD (reference sequence). The CDR3 totals 14 residues. As DNA, the CDR3 is TGTGCCAGCAGCGCCGGGACTAGCGGCTACGAGCAGTACTTC. This sequence encodes CASSAGTSGYEQYF.

Only a few counts were recorded for this clonotype. The chain is built from TRBV7-2 and TRBJ2-7; TRBD1 or TRBD2 may be the D gene (5 bases each). V was shortened by 5 bases and J by 3 bases, with 17 bases between the two germline ends. The CDR3 extends over 15 amino acids. Germline V gene data show CDR1 as SGHTA and CDR2 as FQGNSA. CDR3 nucleotides: TGTGCCAGCAGCCGCTCCGGGACGGAAAACTACGAGCAGTACTTC. It specifies CASSRSGTENYEQYF. Based on the CDR3 plus reference TRBV7-2 and TRBJ2-7, the full variable domain is GAGVSQSPSNKVTEKGKDVELRCDPISGHTALYWYRQSLGQGLEFLIYFQGNSAPDKSGLPSDRFSAERTGGSVSTLTIQRTQQEDSAVYLCASSRSGTENYEQYFGPGTRLTVT.

This clonotype occurred many times. The chain joins TRBV24-1 to TRBJ2-2; 10 bases are shared with TRBD1. The CDR3 is 14 amino acids. J gave up 7 bases and V 10 bases, and 8 bases lay outside the gene matches. Germline V CDR1 and CDR2: KGHDR, SFDVKD. CDR3 sequence reads: CATRDRGQGGELFF. The CDR3, as DNA: TGTGCCACACGTGACAGGGGGCAAGGCGGGGAGCTGTTTTTT.

In this sample, this clonotype turned up many times. The chain uses TRBV11-3 and TRBJ2-2; no definite D call. Trimming took off 5 bases at V and 1 base at J, with 14 bases between the two ends. The CDR3 has 16 amino acids. CDR1 is SGHNT, CDR2 YENEEA, per germline. CDR3: CASSPSKLGNTGELFF. CDR3 nucleotides: TGTGCCAGCAGCCCATCCAAGCTTGGGAACACCGGGGAGCTGTTTTTT.

This clonotype was detected ten times or more. The rearrangement uses TRBV6-5 and TRBJ2-2, with D possibly TRBD2 on 5 matching bases. The V end lost 1 base, the J end lost 1 base, and 10 bases lay between the germline ends. The CDR3 loop spans 16 amino acids. The germline V gene encodes CDR1 MNHEY and CDR2 SVGAGI. Written as DNA, the CDR3 is TGTGCCAGCAGTTACTATTCTGGGAGGAACACCGGGGAGCTGTTTTTT. Translation gives CASSYYSGRNTGELFF.

The rearrangement uses TRBV29-1 and TRBJ1-2, with a tentative D call TRBD1 (5 bases). Per the germline V gene, CDR1 is SQVTM and CDR2 is ANQGSEA. The V and J ends lost 3 bases and 8 bases respectively, with 13 bases between them. The CDR3 is made up of 12 amino acids. CDR3 sequence: CSVDSGGRGYTF. The CDR3 DNA reads as TGCAGCGTTGACTCCGGGGGTCGGGGCTACACCTTC. Filled out from reference TRBV29-1 and TRBJ1-2, the complete variable domain reads SAVISQKPSRDICQRGTSLTIQCQVDSQVTMMFWYRQQPGQSLTLIATANQGSEATYESGFVIDKFPISRPNLTFSTLTVSNMSPEDSSIYLCSVDSGGRGYTFGSGTRLTVV.

Note on this clonotype: A junction boundary mismatches the germline segment, possibly from a read error. The chain joins TRBV7-2 to TRBJ2-3; D possibly corresponds to TRBD2 (5 bases). The CDR3 runs to 12 residues. CDR1 and CDR2 from the germline V gene are SGHTA and FQGNSA. Written as DNA, the CDR3 is TGCGCCAGCAGCCAAGCGGAAGATACGCAGTATTTT. It codes for CASSQAEDTQYF. Full variable domain (missing parts from reference TRBV7-2 and TRBJ2-3): GAGVSQSPSNKVTEKGKDVELRCDPISGHTALYWYRQSLGQGLEFLIYFQGNSAPDKSGLPSDRFSAERTGGSVSTLTIQRTQQEDSAVYLCASSQAEDTQYFGPGTRLTVL.

This clonotype was recorded at least ten times. J is TRBJ2-5 and V is TRBV28; a weak D match, TRBD2 (6 bases). V was cut by 9 bases and J by 4 bases, with 18 bases left in between. Germline assignment: CDR1 MDHEN and CDR2 SYDVKM. The CDR3 loop spans 14 amino acids. The CDR3 DNA sequence: TGTGCCAGTAGGGTCGGGGGAAGGACAGAGACCCAGTACTTC. Amino acid sequence: CASRVGGRTETQYF.

The rearrangement links TRBV19 to TRBJ1-1, with D tentatively TRBD1 (6 bases). There are 13 residues in the CDR3. Germline V gene data show CDR1 as LNHDA and CDR2 as SQIVND (reference sequence). The V gene lost 3 bases and the J gene lost 6 bases, with 11 bases spanning the gap. The CDR3 sequence: CASSMGAGAEAFF. The DNA for the CDR3 is TGTGCCAGTAGTATGGGGGCTGGGGCTGAAGCTTTCTTT.

The V gene is TRBV3-1, the J gene TRBJ2-7; D is possibly TRBD2 (5 bases). Trimming took 5 bases from V and 6 from J, leaving 20 bases between them. The CDR3 totals 15 residues. CDR1 is LGHDT, CDR2 YNNKEL, per germline (reference sequence). The CDR3 sequence: CASSSGDGRVSEQYF. The CDR3 coding sequence is TGTGCCAGCAGCTCCGGGGATGGTAGAGTCTCCGAGCAGTACTTC.

This clonotype was picked up many times. The V call is TRBV12-3 or TRBV12-4, the J call TRBJ1-1, with D possibly matching TRBD1 (6 bases). The CDR3 totals 12 residues. Trimming removed 3 bases at V and 7 bases at J, with 9 bases between. The CDR3 loop is CASSFLDSEAFF. CDR3 DNA: TGTGCCAGCAGTTTCCTGGACAGTGAAGCTTTCTTT.

A remark on this clonotype: This may be a read error, as it is one base from a much larger clone. CDR3 sequence (DNA): TGTGCCAGCAGCAGCGGGGCAGGGCGTGGAGCTTTCTTT. Residues: CASSSGAGRGAFF. The chain uses TRBV6-1 and TRBJ1-1, with D possibly being TRBD1 (5 bases). The CDR3 loop spans 13 amino acids. Per germline, CDR1 MNHNS and CDR2 SASEGT. Trimming removed 6 bases from V and 10 bases from J, with 18 bases in between.

The sample holds a few counts of this clonotype. V and J are TRBV4-1 and TRBJ2-7, with a tentative D call TRBD1 (5 bases). The germline V gene encodes CDR1 MGHRA and CDR2 YSYEKL. The CDR3 totals 16 residues. V lost 2 bases to trimming and J lost 2 bases, with 16 bases between them. The CDR3 DNA reads as TGCGCCAGCAGCCAAACCCTCTTGGACATGGCCTACGAGCAGTACTTC. Translated, it gives CASSQTLLDMAYEQYF.

This rearrangement joins TRBV20-1 to TRBJ1-2; D not resolved. Trimming stripped 2 bases from V and 5 bases from J, with 18 bases between. This CDR3 region has 15 residues. Germline V gene data show CDR1 as DFQATT and CDR2 as SNEGSKA (reference sequence). The CDR3: CSARREVNTAYGYTF. DNA of the CDR3: TGCAGTGCTAGAAGGGAGGTCAATACGGCTTATGGCTACACCTTC.

The chain is built from TRBV29-1 and TRBJ2-4; no firm D call. This CDR3 region has 13 residues. Per the germline V gene, CDR1 is SQVTM and CDR2 is ANQGSEA. In nucleotides, the CDR3 is TGCAGTGTTTACGATAGGGACAAAAACATTCAGTACTTC. Residues: CSVYDRDKNIQYF.